The 25 T cell receptor beta chains below come from one sample, sequenced in a study of blood T cell repertoires in COVID-19 (dated by TCRdb to 2019 to 2021). The receptor library was made with the immunoSEQ multiplex PCR assay. Sourced from immuneACCESS, this table was stored by TCRdb with only in-frame sequences that have V and J called. A share of the clones is absent; for the studies checked, an unresolved V gene accounts for under half, and the remainder has no known explanation. The sample table contains about 46,000 clones; only one count was recorded for under 95% of them. Of the sample, under 20% is held by the ten largest clones. Sequencing was done on a sample of peripheral blood. These receptors were collected from a man between 70 and 80 years old with active COVID-19.

This clone was picked up a small number of times. The V and J genes are TRBV28 and TRBJ2-3; tentatively, D is TRBD1 (5 bases). Germline CDR1 MDHEN, CDR2 SYDVKM. V was trimmed by 5 bases and J by 5 bases, leaving 8 bases between them. The CDR3 totals 12 residues. DNA of the CDR3: TGTGCCAGCAGTGGGCAGGGAGATACGCAGTATTTT. It codes for CASSGQGDTQYF.

The chain joins TRBV2 to TRBJ1-6; D perhaps matches TRBD1 (5 bases). The CDR3 totals 14 residues. CDR1 is SNHLY, CDR2 FYNNEI, per germline. Trimming pared 6 bases from V and 3 bases from J, leaving 9 bases between. This chain's CDR3 is CASRSQGYNSPLHF. CDR3 DNA sequence: TGTGCCAGCAGGAGCCAGGGCTATAATTCACCCCTCCACTTT.

The chain couples TRBV27 to TRBJ1-1, with D hard to call. This CDR3 is 17 amino acids long. Germline V gives CDR1 MNHEY, CDR2 SMNVEV (reference sequence). Trimming took off 3 bases at V and 3 bases at J, with 20 bases between the two ends. The CDR3 sequence is CASSFFNSFTGYTEAFF. In DNA, the CDR3 is TGTGCCAGCAGTTTTTTTAACAGTTTCACGGGGTACACTGAAGCTTTCTTT.

The V call is TRBV21-1, the J call TRBJ2-3; the table's D gene call, TRBD2, was not cross checked with the DNA. TRBV21-1 is a documented pseudogene. The CDR3 covers 17 residues. In DNA, the CDR3 is TGTGCCAGCAGCAAAGGGGTTAAGCGGGAATGGACAGATACGCAGTATTTT. It is translated as CASSKGVKREWTDTQYF.

CDR3 bases: TGTGCCATCAGTGACTACGGGAGGGCCTACGAGCAGTACTTC. This encodes CAISDYGRAYEQYF. J is TRBJ2-7 and V is TRBV10-3, with TRBD2 identical over 8 bases. The CDR3 is made up of 14 amino acids. After removal of 3 bases from V and 2 bases from J, the junction contained 3 bases not matched to a gene. Germline CDR1 and CDR2: ENHRY and SYGVKD.

This rearrangement joins TRBV18 to TRBJ2-3; D call uncertain. The CDR3 spans 14 residues. Trimming took 3 bases from V and 0 from J, leaving 7 bases between them. The germline V gene has CDR1 KGHSH and CDR2 LQKENI. The CDR3 loop reads CASSPRSSTDTQYF. In DNA, the CDR3 is TGTGCCAGCTCACCCAGGTCAAGCACAGATACGCAGTATTTT.

This chain uses TRBV4-1 with TRBJ2-2, with TRBD2 identical over 8 bases. CDR1 MGHRA and CDR2 YSYEKL come from the germline V gene. With 4 bases clipped from V and 3 bases from J, the junction kept 7 bases outside the gene matches. This CDR3 spans 16 amino acids. The CDR3 DNA sequence: TGCGCCAGCAGCCCGGGAGGGGGGCCCCACACCGGGGAGCTGTTTTTT. Its protein is CASSPGGGPHTGELFF.

The count of this clone is one. The chain joins TRBV27 to TRBJ2-7, with D possibly TRBD2 on 7 matching bases. Per germline, CDR1 MNHEY and CDR2 SMNVEV (reference sequence). This CDR3 has 15 residues. Deletions cut 0 bases from V and 4 bases from J, with 13 bases between. The CDR3 spells CASSLSRRGTYEQYF. Written as DNA, the CDR3 is TGTGCCAGCAGTTTATCGAGGCGGGGGACATACGAGCAGTACTTC.

This chain connects TRBV6-4 to TRBJ2-2; 10 bases match TRBD2. J was trimmed by 3 bases and V by 3 bases; bases with no gene match: 7. The CDR3 loop spans 17 amino acids. Per the germline V gene, CDR1 is MRHNA and CDR2 is SNTAGT. The DNA for the CDR3 is TGTGCCAGCAGTGAAGGCCTAGCGGGAGTCCACACCGGGGAGCTGTTTTTT. It yields the protein CASSEGLAGVHTGELFF.

The chain couples TRBV18 to TRBJ2-7, with 7 nucleotides matching TRBD1. The CDR3 runs 14 residues. Germline assignment: CDR1 KGHSH and CDR2 LQKENI. J gave up 1 base and V 6 bases, and 6 bases lay outside the gene matches. CDR3 bases: TGTGCCAGCTCCGAAGGGACAGCTTCCTACGAGCAGTACTTC. It specifies CASSEGTASYEQYF.

The gene calls are TRBV24-1 and TRBJ2-1; 12 bases map to TRBD1. CDR3 length: 18 amino acids. Germline CDR1 KGHDR, CDR2 SFDVKD. V lost 4 bases to trimming and J lost 4 bases; unmatched junction nucleotides: 10. The CDR3: CATSDRDRGRSFYNEQFF. CDR3 sequence (DNA): TGTGCCACCAGTGACCGGGACAGGGGGCGAAGTTTTTACAATGAGCAGTTCTTC.

The chain has TRBV5-1 and TRBJ2-1, with D possibly matching TRBD2 (5 bases). CDR3 size: 13 residues. Trimming pared 0 bases from V and 6 bases from J, leaving 7 bases between. Germline V gene lookup returns CDR1 SGHRS and CDR2 YFSETQ. The CDR3: CASSLGTVNEQFF. The CDR3 coding sequence is TGCGCCAGCAGCTTGGGGACTGTCAATGAGCAGTTCTTC.

The V gene is TRBV3-1 (or the pseudogene TRBV3-2), the J gene TRBJ2-2; D is possibly TRBD2 (6 bases). Germline V CDR1 and CDR2: LGHDT, YNNKEL (reference sequence). V lost 10 bases and J lost 0, with 12 bases in between. This CDR3 comprises 14 residues. CDR3 sequence reads: CATRRGSNTGELFF. DNA for the CDR3: TGTGCCACTAGGAGGGGTTCGAACACCGGGGAGCTGTTTTTT.

J is TRBJ2-2 and V is TRBV7-6; no clear D gene. Germline loops: CDR1 SGHVS, CDR2 FNYEAQ. The CDR3 has 15 residues. Trimming removed 5 bases at V and 1 base at J, with 11 bases between. CDR3 DNA sequence: TGTGCCAGCAGCCCCGTTCGTAGGAACACCGGGGAGCTGTTTTTT. This gives the protein CASSPVRRNTGELFF.

The J gene is TRBJ2-1, the V gene TRBV27; TRBD2 aligns across 8 bases. Per the germline V gene, CDR1 is MNHEY and CDR2 is SMNVEV (reference sequence). The CDR3 is made up of 15 amino acids. J gave up 8 bases and V 2 bases, and 8 bases lay outside the gene matches. In nucleotides, the CDR3 is TGTGCCAGCAGTTTAGGGCGGGGGGCTGACTATGAGCAGTTCTTC. It translates to CASSLGRGADYEQFF.

The chain combines TRBV28 with TRBJ1-5, with a weak D call TRBD1 (5 bases). The CDR3 spans 14 residues. Germline loops: CDR1 MDHEN, CDR2 SYDVKM. Trimming took 6 bases from V and 6 from J, leaving 15 bases between them. The CDR3 sequence is CASSPGGKVQPQHF. The CDR3 nucleotides are TGTGCCAGCAGCCCCGGGGGTAAGGTTCAGCCCCAGCATTTT.

The chain recombines TRBV5-3 with TRBJ1-2; a weak D match, TRBD1 (6 bases). TRBV5-3 is an ORF; its function is uncertain. Trimming cost V 2 bases and J 7 bases, with 9 bases left between them. CDR3 length: 12 residues. CDR3 sequence (DNA): TGTGCCAGAAGCTTTACAGGGTTTGGCTACACCTTC. Translating gives CARSFTGFGYTF.

For the CDR3, the DNA is TGTGCCAGTAGTCCCTCGGGACAAAGAAATGAAAAACTGTTTTTT. This gives the protein CASSPSGQRNEKLFF. The V and J genes are TRBV19 and TRBJ1-4; D possibly corresponds to TRBD1 (6 bases). Germline loops: CDR1 LNHDA, CDR2 SQIVND (reference sequence). V was pared by 5 bases and J by 5 bases, with 15 bases between. The CDR3 is 15 amino acids. The whole variable domain, filled in from reference TRBV19 and TRBJ1-4, reads DGGITQSPKYLFRKEGQNVTLSCEQNLNHDAMYWYRQDPGQGLRLIYYSQIVNDFQKGDIAEGYSVSREKKESFPLTVTSAQKNPTAFYLCASSPSGQRNEKLFFGSGTQLSVL.

The chain has TRBV6-5 and TRBJ2-1, with TRBD2 as a possible D gene (6 bases). The V gene lost 6 bases and the J gene lost 3 bases, with 15 bases spanning the gap. This CDR3 has 15 amino acids. The germline V gene encodes CDR1 MNHEY and CDR2 SVGAGI. CDR3 protein: CASSPGGGNYNEQFF. CDR3 DNA: TGTGCCAGCAGCCCAGGCGGCGGGAACTACAATGAGCAGTTCTTC.

A remark on this clone: At one end the junction does not follow the germline gene, possibly because of a read error. V is TRBV7-3 and J is TRBJ2-3, with D unresolved. The CDR3 totals 15 residues. CDR1 is SGHTA and CDR2 is FQGTGA in the germline V gene. Written as DNA, the CDR3 is TGTGCCAGCACCTTAAGCCCGAGTAGCACAGATACGCAGTATTTT. It translates to CASTLSPSSTDTQYF.

This clone appeared a single time. V gene TRBV9 combines with J gene TRBJ2-6, with TRBD2 as a possible D gene (6 bases). Germline V gene lookup returns CDR1 SGDLS and CDR2 YYNGEE. Trimming took 0 bases from V and 0 from J, leaving 10 bases between them. The CDR3 is 17 amino acids. The CDR3 nucleotides read TGTGCCAGCAGCGTAGAGGGACTCACCTCTGGGGCCAACGTCCTGACTTTC. It translates to CASSVEGLTSGANVLTF. The full variable domain, its missing parts supplied by reference TRBV9 and TRBJ2-6, is DSGVTQTPKHLITATGQRVTLRCSPRSGDLSVYWYQQSLDQGLQFLIQYYNGEERAKGNILERFSAQQFPDLHSELNLSSLELGDSALYFCASSVEGLTSGANVLTFGAGSRLTVL.

J is TRBJ2-2 and V is TRBV7-2, with D unclear. V lost 1 base and J 6 bases, leaving 9 bases between the germline ends. Germline CDR1 reads SGHTA; CDR2 reads FQGNSA. The CDR3 is made up of 14 amino acids. The CDR3: CASSLVLGSGELFF. As DNA, the CDR3 is TGTGCCAGCAGCTTAGTACTGGGCTCCGGGGAGCTGTTTTTT.

The V call is TRBV10-2, the J call TRBJ2-1; 8 nucleotides line up with TRBD2. This CDR3 has 13 residues. CDR1 is WSHSY, CDR2 SAAADI, per germline. Losses at the gene ends were 8 bases for V and 6 bases for J; bases not matched to a gene: 6. CDR3 bases: TGCGCCAGCCGAGATAGCGGGATCAATGAGCAGTTCTTC. As protein: CASRDSGINEQFF.

This clone was counted between two and nine times. The chain employs TRBV11-2 and TRBJ2-7; TRBD1 is a possible D gene (6 bases). Germline CDR1 and CDR2: SGHAT and FQNNGV. V lost 4 bases and J lost 6, with 16 bases in between. This CDR3 comprises 14 residues. The CDR3 is CASSSIKQGFEQYF. CDR3 bases: TGTGCCAGCAGCTCGATCAAACAGGGTTTCGAGCAGTACTTC.

The rearrangement uses TRBV2 and TRBJ2-1, with D tentatively TRBD2 (5 bases). Germline CDR1 reads SNHLY; CDR2 reads FYNNEI. The CDR3 contains 12 residues. Deletions cut 7 bases from V and 6 bases from J, with 10 bases between. CDR3 sequence reads: CASTWTVNEQFF. Here the CDR3 DNA reads TGTGCCAGCACATGGACTGTCAATGAGCAGTTCTTC.